These 22 T cell receptor beta chains share one sample of origin, sequenced in a study of cytomegalovirus exposure and HLA in healthy donors. The PCR employed 60 Vbeta primers together with 13 Jbeta primers. Clones were sequenced by immunoSEQ multiplex PCR, and TCRdb holds only the in-frame ones, with some missing. The data contain some 79,000 clones, roughly 63% of them singletons. Sequencing used PBMCs. The receptors come from a woman aged 40 to 50 in good health and CMV-seropositive.

The V gene is TRBV2, the J gene TRBJ2-6, with 8 bases lining up with TRBD1. Germline trimming cut 3 bases from V and 4 bases from J; bases unmatched to any gene: 5. The germline CDR1 and CDR2 sequences are SNHLY and FYNNEI. This CDR3 is 16 amino acids long. The CDR3 reads CASSEARGHGANVLTF. CDR3 in DNA: TGTGCCAGCAGTGAGGCCAGGGGGCACGGGGCCAACGTCCTGACTTTC. Filled out from reference TRBV2 and TRBJ2-6, the complete variable domain reads EPEVTQTPSHQVTQMGQEVILRCVPISNHLYFYWYRQILGQKVEFLVSFYNNEISEKSEIFDDQFSVERPDGSNFTLKIRSTKLEDSAMYFCASSEARGHGANVLTFGAGSRLTVL.

The genes are TRBV28 and TRBJ2-4; 9 nucleotides agree with TRBD2. This CDR3 is built from 14 residues. Unmatched junction bases numbered 7, after V lost 6 bases and J lost 7 bases. Germline V lookup: CDR1 MDHEN, CDR2 SYDVKM. The CDR3 DNA follows: TGTGCCAGCAGGTCTAGCGCGGGAGGGAACATTCAGTACTTC. This sequence encodes CASRSSAGGNIQYF.

This chain connects TRBV6-5 to TRBJ2-2; TRBD2 might be the D (7 bases). V was trimmed by 7 bases and J by 4 bases, leaving 16 bases between them. This CDR3 comprises 15 residues. Germline V CDR1 and CDR2: MNHEY, SVGAGI. The CDR3 here is CASISEAGATGELFF. CDR3 DNA: TGTGCCAGCATCTCCGAGGCGGGGGCCACCGGGGAGCTGTTTTTT.

This chain uses TRBV7-2 with TRBJ1-2, with 7 bases aligning to TRBD1. Germline V gives CDR1 SGHTA, CDR2 FQGNSA. The trim removed 4 bases at V and 7 bases at J, leaving 15 bases unmatched. This CDR3 has 16 amino acids. The DNA of the CDR3 is TGTGCCAGCAGCTCCCACGCGACAGGGAAAGATGCTGGCTACACCTTC. It encodes CASSSHATGKDAGYTF.

The CDR3 is CASNEWGGNQPQHF. Written as DNA, the CDR3 is TGTGCCAGCAACGAGTGGGGAGGAAATCAGCCCCAGCATTTT. The chain combines TRBV2 with TRBJ1-5; D is unclear. Germline CDR1 and CDR2: SNHLY and FYNNEI. Between the trimmed V and J ends, which lost 7 bases and 4 bases, there was a span of 14 bases. The CDR3 is 14 residues long.

The J gene is TRBJ2-3, the V gene TRBV5-4; 10 bases are a match to TRBD2. Germline V gene sequence: CDR1 SGHNT, CDR2 YYREEE (reference sequence). The V and J ends lost 0 bases and 5 bases, in that order; junction bases with no gene match: 6. The CDR3 contains 16 residues. CDR3 sequence reads: CASSLAAGGLGDTQYF. CDR3 DNA: TGTGCCAGCAGCTTGGCAGCGGGAGGGCTGGGAGATACGCAGTATTTT.

This sequence joins TRBV14 and TRBJ2-7, with D possibly being TRBD2 (6 bases). This CDR3 is built from 15 residues. Looked up from germline, CDR1 is SGHDN and CDR2 is FVKESK. Trimming pared 4 bases from V and 0 bases from J, leaving 13 bases between. The chain's CDR3 is CASSPEGLFSYEQYF. CDR3 nucleotide sequence: TGTGCCAGCAGCCCCGAGGGACTCTTCTCCTACGAGCAGTACTTC.

The V and J genes are TRBV6-1 and TRBJ2-3; tentatively, D is TRBD2 (6 bases). Germline lookup yields CDR1 MNHNS and CDR2 SASEGT. V was trimmed by 6 bases and J by 2 bases, leaving 15 bases between them. The CDR3 totals 15 residues. DNA of the CDR3: TGTGCCAGCAGGGGTCATAGCGGTGACACAGATACGCAGTATTTT. It yields the protein CASRGHSGDTDTQYF.

This clone was seen more than once but under ten times. V and J are TRBV6-1 and TRBJ2-5; D is possibly TRBD1 (5 bases). The DNA end is a closer match to TRBJ2-7, so the J assignment may be wrong. This CDR3 comprises 15 residues. Germline CDR1 and CDR2: MNHNS and SASEGT. The CDR3 sequence: CASSPADMQGYEQYF. DNA of the CDR3: TGTGCCAGCAGTCCTGCGGACATGCAGGGCTACGAGCAGTACTTC.

This clone occurred once. The chain links TRBV7-3 to TRBJ1-1; D gene ambiguous. From germline, CDR1 is SGHTA and CDR2 FQGTGA. Trimming pared 3 bases from V and 0 bases from J, leaving 8 bases between. The length of the CDR3 is 14 residues. The chain's CDR3 is CASSFSEMNTEAFF. The CDR3 coding sequence is TGTGCCAGCAGCTTTTCTGAGATGAACACTGAAGCTTTCTTT.

The genes are TRBV7-2 and TRBJ2-1; D is ambiguous. The CDR3 extends over 15 amino acids. The germline gives CDR1 SGHTA, CDR2 FQGNSA. V was pared by 0 bases and J by 1 base, with 7 bases between. CDR3 coding DNA: TGTGCCAGCAGCTTAGCGGCTTATTCCTACAATGAGCAGTTCTTC. Protein sequence: CASSLAAYSYNEQFF. Using reference TRBV7-2 and TRBJ2-1 for the parts outside the CDR3, the full variable domain is GAGVSQSPSNKVTEKGKDVELRCDPISGHTALYWYRQSLGQGLEFLIYFQGNSAPDKSGLPSDRFSAERTGGSVSTLTIQRTQQEDSAVYLCASSLAAYSYNEQFFGPGTRLTVL.

The sample holds a few counts of this clone. This chain joins TRBV7-2 and TRBJ1-5; 7 bases line up with TRBD1. After removal of 5 bases from V and 4 bases from J, the junction contained 14 bases not matched to a gene. The germline CDR1 and CDR2 sequences are SGHTA and FQGNSA. This CDR3 has 17 amino acids. Here the CDR3 DNA reads TGTGCCAGCAGCCTTGAACACAGGGGCGTTGGGAATCAGCCCCAGCATTTT. Translated: CASSLEHRGVGNQPQHF.

The chain is built from TRBV10-1 and TRBJ2-2; 7 bases agree with TRBD1. V was pared by 8 bases and J by 1 base, with 4 bases of the junction left unmatched. The CDR3 runs to 14 residues. Germline CDR1 and CDR2: WNHNN and SYGVQD (reference sequence). In nucleotides, the CDR3 is TGCGCCAGCTCCCGGGACAGGAACACCGGGGAGCTGTTTTTT. It encodes CASSRDRNTGELFF.

The gene calls are TRBV6-5 and TRBJ2-1, with a tentative D call TRBD2 (5 bases). Germline V CDR1 and CDR2: MNHEY, SVGAGI. Trimming pared 0 bases from V and 7 bases from J, leaving 7 bases between. This CDR3 region has 13 residues. CDR3 loop: CASSYSSGNEQFF. CDR3 coding DNA: TGTGCCAGCAGTTACTCGTCGGGGAATGAGCAGTTCTTC.

This clone appeared a few times. The rearrangement joins TRBV5-1 to TRBJ2-3; D possibly corresponds to TRBD1 (6 bases). Per the germline V gene, CDR1 is SGHRS and CDR2 is YFSETQ. Trimming took 2 bases from V and 5 from J, leaving 9 bases between them. The length of the CDR3 is 13 residues. For the CDR3, the DNA is TGCGCCAGCAGCTTTCCAGGGGAAGATACGCAGTATTTT. This encodes CASSFPGEDTQYF.

The rearrangement links TRBV7-9 to TRBJ1-2, with D hard to call. This CDR3 has 14 residues. V lost 2 bases and J lost 2, with 9 bases in between. Germline CDR1 reads SEHNR; CDR2 reads FQNEAQ (reference sequence). The CDR3 coding sequence is TGTGCCAGCAGCTTACCGGGGAGGAACTATGGCTACACCTTC. It codes for CASSLPGRNYGYTF.

The chain couples TRBV11-2 to TRBJ2-1; tentatively, D is TRBD1 (5 bases). This CDR3 has 15 amino acids. Trimming pared 0 bases from V and 5 bases from J, leaving 11 bases between. CDR1 and CDR2 from the germline V gene are SGHAT and FQNNGV. The CDR3 DNA reads TGTGCCAGCAGCTTAGACGCAGGGCCCCACAATGAGCAGTTCTTC. Translating it yields CASSLDAGPHNEQFF.

This chain connects TRBV28 to TRBJ2-7, with D possibly TRBD1 on 6 matching bases. CDR1 and CDR2 from the germline V gene are MDHEN and SYDVKM. This CDR3 has 15 amino acids. The V end was cut by 5 bases, the J end by 3 bases, with 17 bases between. CDR3 sequence: CASSTPDSSFYEQYF. CDR3 in DNA: TGTGCCAGCAGTACCCCGGACAGTTCGTTCTACGAGCAGTACTTC.

The chain recombines TRBV14 with TRBJ2-2; D is perhaps TRBD1 (6 bases). The CDR3 runs to 15 residues. Germline CDR1 is SGHDN and CDR2 is FVKESK. The V end lost 1 base, the J end lost 7 bases, and 13 bases lay between the germline ends. The DNA for the CDR3 is TGTGCCAGCAGCCAAGGGTACAGGGCCGGCGGGGAGCTGTTTTTT. It specifies CASSQGYRAGGELFF.

There are a few counts of this clone. This chain links TRBV2 with TRBJ1-5, with D hard to call. This CDR3 region has 13 residues. Trimming took 6 bases from V and 2 from J, leaving 8 bases between them. The V gene's germline CDR1 is SNHLY and CDR2 FYNNEI. CDR3 protein: CASRREGNQPQHF. The CDR3 region has the DNA TGTGCCAGCAGAAGGGAGGGCAATCAGCCCCAGCATTTT.

This clone has only one observation. The V and J genes are TRBV7-2 and TRBJ2-7; 9 bases align to TRBD2. The junction had 10 bases not matched to a gene; V was cut back by 5 bases and J by 8 bases. Per germline, CDR1 SGHTA and CDR2 FQGNSA. The CDR3 length is 14 residues. The CDR3 DNA sequence: TGTGCCAGCAGCCTGAGCGGGAGGTCATACAAGCAGTACTTC. This sequence encodes CASSLSGRSYKQYF. Looking up the rest from reference TRBV7-2 and TRBJ2-7 gives the full variable domain: GAGVSQSPSNKVTEKGKDVELRCDPISGHTALYWYRQSLGQGLEFLIYFQGNSAPDKSGLPSDRFSAERTGGSVSTLTIQRTQQEDSAVYLCASSLSGRSYKQYFGPGTRLTVT.

This clone came up a few times. This rearrangement joins TRBV5-4 to TRBJ1-4; 11 nucleotides match TRBD1. The junction had 6 bases not matched to a gene; V was cut back by 3 bases and J by 5 bases. From germline, CDR1 is SGHNT and CDR2 YYREEE (reference sequence). The CDR3 covers 16 residues. The CDR3 loop reads CASSWGGTGGNEKLFF. DNA for the CDR3: TGTGCCAGCAGCTGGGGGGGGACAGGGGGAAATGAAAAACTGTTTTTT.